The 29 T cell receptor beta chains presented below share a single source sample, sequenced in a study of response to subunit inactivated influenza vaccine. MiXCR, run by TCRdb on the RT-PCR reads, gives a single entry per CDR3 protein. The profile shows about 500,000 distinct CDR3 sequences, 10% to 15% of them singletons. This specimen was PBMCs from blood, taken roughly 47 days after vaccination. Source of these receptors: a man aged 50 or older who received an inactivated influenza vaccine.

The V and J genes are TRBV28 and TRBJ2-1; 9 bases align to TRBD2. Germline values: CDR1 MDHEN, CDR2 SYDVKM. The CDR3 is 16 amino acids. The trim removed 5 bases at V and 9 bases at J, leaving 14 bases unmatched. The CDR3 is CASSGRIAGVLGEQFF. CDR3 coding DNA: TGTGCCAGCAGTGGGCGGATAGCGGGAGTTCTCGGTGAGCAGTTCTTC.

Ten or more counts support this clonotype. CDR3 DNA: TGTGCCAGCAGGACGGCAATGGGCGGGGAGCTGTTTTTT. This sequence encodes CASRTAMGGELFF. The chain joins TRBV6-6 to TRBJ2-2; no reliable D call. The CDR3 sequence is 13 residues long. Germline V lookup: CDR1 MNHNY, CDR2 SVGAGI (reference sequence). V gave up 6 bases and J gave up 7 bases, with 12 bases separating them.

This sequence joins TRBV5-1 and TRBJ1-1, with D possibly TRBD1 on 5 matching bases. V was shortened by 7 bases and J by 0 bases, with 13 bases between the two germline ends. The CDR3 has 14 amino acids. Germline V gene lookup returns CDR1 SGHRS and CDR2 YFSETQ. The CDR3 loop is CASFEGPMNTEAFF. In DNA form, the CDR3 reads TGCGCCAGCTTCGAGGGACCAATGAACACTGAAGCTTTCTTT.

This clonotype was picked up a small number of times. This chain links TRBV7-2 with TRBJ2-7, with D possibly matching TRBD1 (6 bases). Trimming cost V 0 bases and J 0 bases, with 21 bases left between them. CDR3 length equals 19 residues. Germline CDR1 SGHTA, CDR2 FQGNSA. The CDR3 reads CASSLAGAGGYQSSYEQYF. DNA of the CDR3: TGTGCCAGCAGCTTAGCGGGGGCGGGCGGCTACCAGAGCTCCTACGAGCAGTACTTC.

This clonotype was counted ten times or more. The chain has TRBV9 and TRBJ2-3; D might be TRBD2 (6 bases). The V gene's germline CDR1 is SGDLS and CDR2 YYNGEE. The V gene lost 3 bases and the J gene lost 1 base, with 9 bases spanning the gap. This CDR3 is 14 amino acids long. This chain's CDR3 is CASSGGLRTDTQYF. DNA for the CDR3: TGTGCCAGCAGCGGCGGACTACGCACAGATACGCAGTATTTT.

The chain employs TRBV11-2 and TRBJ2-1; 9 bases align to TRBD2. The junction had 14 bases not matched to a gene; V was cut back by 5 bases and J by 0 bases. The CDR3 has 19 residues. Germline CDR1 and CDR2: SGHAT and FQNNGV. CDR3 protein: CASSPPTGSGGSSYNEQFF. DNA for the CDR3: TGTGCCAGCAGCCCACCAACGGGCAGCGGGGGGAGCTCCTACAATGAGCAGTTCTTC.

V is TRBV11-2 and J is TRBJ2-3, with TRBD1 identical over 9 bases. The CDR3 runs to 15 residues. V shed 3 bases and J 3 bases; nucleotides not matched to a gene: 4. The germline gives CDR1 SGHAT, CDR2 FQNNGV. The CDR3 loop is CASSLDRGMTDTQYF. CDR3 bases: TGTGCCAGCAGCTTGGACAGGGGAATGACAGATACGCAGTATTTT.

There are a few counts of this clonotype. The rearrangement links TRBV12-3 or TRBV12-4 to TRBJ1-6; D remains unclear. V was cut by 0 bases and J by 10 bases, with 7 bases left in between. This CDR3 has 13 residues. CDR3: CASSLAHESPLHF. CDR3 sequence (DNA): TGTGCCAGCAGTTTAGCGCACGAGTCACCCCTCCACTTT.

For this clonotype: A much larger clone differs from this one at a single base, so this may be a read error. This rearrangement joins TRBV27 to TRBJ2-7, with D uncertain. V dropped 4 bases and J dropped 6 bases, with 19 bases sitting between them. Germline V gene lookup returns CDR1 MNHEY and CDR2 SMNVEV (reference sequence). This CDR3 region has 15 residues. DNA for the CDR3: TGTGCCAGCAGTTCGATAAGAGTGGCCGCCCCCGAGCAGTACTTC. This translates into CASSSIRVAAPEQYF.

A few counts support this clonotype. The V and J genes are TRBV28 and TRBJ1-1; TRBD1 aligns across 7 bases. The CDR3 totals 16 residues. Germline V lookup: CDR1 MDHEN, CDR2 SYDVKM. The V gene end was trimmed by 6 bases and the J gene end by 0 bases; junction bases not matched to a gene: 10. For the CDR3, the DNA is TGTGCCAGCAGCTACGGGACAGCCTCGATGAACACTGAAGCTTTCTTT. This gives the protein CASSYGTASMNTEAFF.

This clonotype has a handful of counts. The rearrangement links TRBV7-2 to TRBJ2-5; tentatively, D is TRBD2 (6 bases). The CDR3 extends over 15 amino acids. V was shortened by 1 base and J by 5 bases, with 14 bases between the two germline ends. CDR1 is SGHTA, CDR2 FQGNSA, per germline. This CDR3 is CASSLVGLSSETQYF. CDR3 DNA: TGTGCCAGCAGCTTAGTAGGACTATCAAGCGAGACCCAGTACTTC.

There are many counts of this clonotype. This chain joins TRBV12-3 or TRBV12-4 and TRBJ1-1; possible D gene TRBD1, 5 bases. With 6 bases removed from V and 1 base from J, the gap between germline ends came to 12 bases. The CDR3 runs 14 residues. This CDR3 reads CASRQGGANTEAFF. DNA for the CDR3: TGTGCCAGCAGGCAGGGTGGGGCGAACACTGAAGCTTTCTTT.

The rearrangement links TRBV4-2 to TRBJ2-7; tentative D call: TRBD2 (7 bases). The germline V gene encodes CDR1 LGHNA and CDR2 YNFKEQ. V was cut by 0 bases and J by 4 bases, with 16 bases left in between. The CDR3 contains 16 residues. The CDR3 protein is CASSQDRSGGFYEQYF. The CDR3 region has the DNA TGTGCCAGCAGCCAAGACAGGTCGGGGGGCTTTTACGAGCAGTACTTC.

A few counts support this clonotype. The chain combines TRBV7-8 with TRBJ2-1; 7 positions agree with TRBD1. V dropped 5 bases and J dropped 5; count of bases not matched to a gene: 12. This CDR3 is 16 amino acids long. Germline assignment: CDR1 SGHVS and CDR2 FQNEAQ. CDR3 region: CASSPGVGTANNEQFF. The CDR3, as DNA: TGTGCCAGCAGCCCTGGTGTGGGGACAGCTAACAATGAGCAGTTCTTC.

This clonotype occurred a few times. The chain is built from TRBV12-3 or TRBV12-4 and TRBJ2-3; TRBD2 might be the D (5 bases). V was trimmed by 6 bases and J by 2 bases, leaving 15 bases between them. The CDR3 is 15 amino acids. This CDR3 is CASRKPGFDTDTQYF. CDR3 DNA: TGTGCCAGCAGAAAACCGGGATTTGACACAGATACGCAGTATTTT.

On this clonotype itself: Mismatch with germline at one junction end may stem from a read error. This chain links TRBV10-3 with TRBJ2-3, with a possible D match to TRBD2 (6 bases). Germline CDR1 ENHRY, CDR2 SYGVKD. CDR3 length: 14 residues. DNA of the CDR3: TGTACCATCAGTGAACAGCGGGGCACAGATACGCAGTATTTT. Translated: CTISEQRGTDTQYF.

The chain has TRBV11-2 and TRBJ2-2, with 10 bases that match TRBD2. Germline CDR1 SGHAT, CDR2 FQNNGV. The CDR3 sequence is 18 residues long. The junction had 5 bases not matched to a gene; V was cut back by 1 base and J by 0 bases. The CDR3 DNA reads as TGTGCCAGCAGCTTAGTATTAGCGGGGGGCACGAACACCGGGGAGCTGTTTTTT. Amino acids: CASSLVLAGGTNTGELFF.

The chain has TRBV6-5 and TRBJ1-6; no reliable D call. V was clipped by 0 bases and J by 9 bases, with 6 bases between them. Germline V gene sequence: CDR1 MNHEY, CDR2 SVGAGI. The CDR3 is 13 residues long. CDR3 residues: CASSYSFFSPLHF. The CDR3 nucleotides are TGTGCCAGCAGTTACTCCTTTTTTTCACCCCTCCACTTT.

V gene TRBV10-3 combines with J gene TRBJ2-3, with D uncertain. CDR1 and CDR2 from the germline V gene are ENHRY and SYGVKD. The CDR3 spans 11 residues. The V end lost 4 bases, the J end lost 5 bases, and 4 bases lay between the germline ends. CDR3 in amino acids: CAISGGDTQYF. The CDR3 DNA sequence: TGTGCCATCAGTGGGGGAGATACGCAGTATTTT.

A few counts support this clonotype. The V gene is TRBV28, the J gene TRBJ1-5, with D unclear. Germline values: CDR1 MDHEN, CDR2 SYDVKM. CDR3 length: 14 residues. The ends were cut back, 6 bases at V and 6 bases at J, with 15 bases in the middle. For the CDR3, the DNA is TGTGCCAGCAGGGGCCACGCGGTAGCTCAGCCCCAGCATTTT. It encodes CASRGHAVAQPQHF.

This clonotype was seen many times. This chain joins TRBV12-3 or TRBV12-4 and TRBJ2-3; D call uncertain. Trimming removed 6 bases from V and 2 bases from J, with 6 bases in between. The CDR3 loop spans 12 amino acids. The CDR3 is CASSTITDTQYF. The CDR3 DNA is TGTGCCAGCAGCACGATCACAGATACGCAGTATTTT.

The CDR3 coding sequence is TGCAGTGCTAGAGATGACTATGGCTACACCTTC. It is translated as CSARDDYGYTF. V usage is TRBV20-1 and J usage is TRBJ1-2, with D uncertain. Germline CDR1 and CDR2: DFQATT and SNEGSKA (reference sequence). The CDR3 length is 11 residues. Trimming left V 0 bases short and J 3 bases short, with 2 bases between.

The rearrangement uses TRBV5-6 and TRBJ2-4; D not certain. The CDR3 spans 14 residues. V lost 3 bases to trimming and J lost 8 bases, with 15 bases between them. CDR1 is SGHDT, CDR2 YYEEEE, per germline. Written as DNA, the CDR3 is TGTGCCAGCAGCTCCCCGTTGGCCACAGACATTCAGTACTTC. This sequence encodes CASSSPLATDIQYF.

DNA of the CDR3: TGCAGTGCTAGAGAGTCTGGGCAGTCTGGGGCCAACGTCCTGACTTTC. This translates into CSARESGQSGANVLTF. The gene calls are TRBV20-1 and TRBJ2-6; D gene unclear. The germline V gene has CDR1 DFQATT and CDR2 SNEGSKA (reference sequence). V was shortened by 0 bases and J by 1 base, with 10 bases between the two germline ends. The CDR3 sequence is 16 residues long.

This clonotype was seen at least ten times. The J gene is TRBJ2-1, the V gene TRBV13; 12 nucleotides align to TRBD1. V shed 3 bases, J shed 6 bases, and the junction held 3 bases outside the gene matches. From germline, CDR1 is PRHDT and CDR2 FYEKMQ (reference sequence). The CDR3 is made up of 15 amino acids. In nucleotides, the CDR3 is TGTGCCAGCAGCTTGGGACAGGGGGCATTCAATGAGCAGTTCTTC. The encoded protein is CASSLGQGAFNEQFF. The variable domain in full, with the rest retrieved from reference TRBV13 and TRBJ2-1, is AAGVIQSPRHLIKEKRETATLKCYPIPRHDTVYWYQQGPGQDPQFLISFYEKMQSDKGSIPDRFSAQQFSDYHSELNMSSLELGDSALYFCASSLGQGAFNEQFFGPGTRLTVL.

The CDR3 DNA reads TGTGCCAGCAGCCAAGAAGGGGGACAGGGAACCCTGTTTTTT. It translates to CASSQEGGQGTLFF. J is TRBJ1-4 and V is TRBV3-1; 9 bases match TRBD1. J was trimmed by 14 bases and V by 0 bases; bases with no gene match: 7. CDR3 length equals 14 residues. Germline CDR1 is LGHDT and CDR2 is YNNKEL (reference sequence).

A few counts support this clonotype. The CDR3 DNA reads as TGCGCCAGCAGCCAACTAGCGGGAGTATCAGAGACCCAGTACTTC. Translation: CASSQLAGVSETQYF. This chain joins TRBV5-1 and TRBJ2-5, with 11 bases that match TRBD2. Germline CDR1 is SGHRS and CDR2 is YFSETQ. V lost 4 bases, J lost 4 bases, and 6 bases stayed unmatched. The CDR3 is made up of 15 amino acids.

This clonotype has a handful of counts. V and J are TRBV10-3 and TRBJ1-5; the D gene is possibly TRBD1 (5 bases). In germline, CDR1 is ENHRY, CDR2 SYGVKD. This CDR3 is 16 amino acids long. Trimming pared 6 bases from V and 2 bases from J, leaving 17 bases between. DNA of the CDR3: TGTGCCATCAGCAACACCGGGACTTACGGCAATCAGCCCCAGCATTTT. Its translation is CAISNTGTYGNQPQHF.

In this sample, this clonotype turned up a few times. This sequence joins TRBV20-1 and TRBJ1-2; D unclear. V shed 6 bases and J shed 5 bases, with 13 bases lying between them. Germline loops: CDR1 DFQATT, CDR2 SNEGSKA (reference sequence). This CDR3 has 12 residues. CDR3 DNA: TGCAGTGCCTACCGGGTATCTTATGGCTACACCTTC. Translation gives CSAYRVSYGYTF.